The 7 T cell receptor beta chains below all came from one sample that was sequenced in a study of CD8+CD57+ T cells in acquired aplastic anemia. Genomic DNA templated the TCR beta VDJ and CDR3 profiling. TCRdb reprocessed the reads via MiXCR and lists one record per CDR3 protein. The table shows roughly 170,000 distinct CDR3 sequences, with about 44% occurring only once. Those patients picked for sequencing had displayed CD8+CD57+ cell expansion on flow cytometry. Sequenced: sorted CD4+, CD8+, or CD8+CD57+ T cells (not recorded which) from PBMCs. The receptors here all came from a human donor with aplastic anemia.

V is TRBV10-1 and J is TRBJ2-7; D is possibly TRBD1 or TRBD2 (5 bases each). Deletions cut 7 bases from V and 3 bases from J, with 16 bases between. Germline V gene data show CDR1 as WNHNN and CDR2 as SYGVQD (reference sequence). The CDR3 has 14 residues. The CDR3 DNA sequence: TGCGCCAGCAACCTCCGGGACGGAGACTACGAGCAGTACTTC. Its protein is CASNLRDGDYEQYF.

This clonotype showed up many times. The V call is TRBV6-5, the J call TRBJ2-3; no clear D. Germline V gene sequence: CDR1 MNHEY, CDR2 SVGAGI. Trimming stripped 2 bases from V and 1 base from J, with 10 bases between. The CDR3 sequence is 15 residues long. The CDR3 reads CASSYGVGGTDTQYF. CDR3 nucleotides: TGTGCCAGCAGTTACGGGGTAGGAGGCACAGATACGCAGTATTTT.

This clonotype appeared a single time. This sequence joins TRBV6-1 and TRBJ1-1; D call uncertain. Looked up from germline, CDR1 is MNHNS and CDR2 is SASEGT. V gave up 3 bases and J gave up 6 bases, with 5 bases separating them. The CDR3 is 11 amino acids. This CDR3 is CASSDGAEAFF. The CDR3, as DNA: TGTGCCAGCAGTGACGGAGCTGAAGCTTTCTTT.

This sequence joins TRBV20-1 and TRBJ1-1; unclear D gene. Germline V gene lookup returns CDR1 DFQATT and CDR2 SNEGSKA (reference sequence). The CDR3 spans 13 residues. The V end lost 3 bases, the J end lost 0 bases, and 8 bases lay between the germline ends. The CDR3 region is CSAREDLNTEAFF. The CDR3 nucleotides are TGCAGTGCTAGGGAAGATCTGAACACTGAAGCTTTCTTT.

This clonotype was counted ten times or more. CDR3 sequence (DNA): TGCGCCAGCAGCTTGGATCCGGGCCGGGACTACGAGCAGTACTTC. Protein product: CASSLDPGRDYEQYF. The rearrangement uses TRBV5-1 and TRBJ2-7; possibly TRBD2 for D (5 bases). The CDR3 covers 15 residues. Trimming pared 0 bases from V and 3 bases from J, leaving 13 bases between. Germline V gives CDR1 SGHRS, CDR2 YFSETQ.

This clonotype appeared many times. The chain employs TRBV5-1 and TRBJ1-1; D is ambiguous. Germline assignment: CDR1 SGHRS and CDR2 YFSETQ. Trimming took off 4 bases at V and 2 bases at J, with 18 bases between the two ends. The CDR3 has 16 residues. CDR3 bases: TGCGCCAGCAGCCCAAGGGCAGCTGCGGCCAACACTGAAGCTTTCTTT. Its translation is CASSPRAAAANTEAFF.

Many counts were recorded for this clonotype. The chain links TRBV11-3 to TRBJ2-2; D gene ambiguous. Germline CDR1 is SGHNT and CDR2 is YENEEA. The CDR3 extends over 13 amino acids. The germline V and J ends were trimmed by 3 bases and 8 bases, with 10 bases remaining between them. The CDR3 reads CASSFSVWGELFF. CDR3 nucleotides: TGTGCCAGCAGCTTTTCAGTCTGGGGGGAGCTGTTTTTT.